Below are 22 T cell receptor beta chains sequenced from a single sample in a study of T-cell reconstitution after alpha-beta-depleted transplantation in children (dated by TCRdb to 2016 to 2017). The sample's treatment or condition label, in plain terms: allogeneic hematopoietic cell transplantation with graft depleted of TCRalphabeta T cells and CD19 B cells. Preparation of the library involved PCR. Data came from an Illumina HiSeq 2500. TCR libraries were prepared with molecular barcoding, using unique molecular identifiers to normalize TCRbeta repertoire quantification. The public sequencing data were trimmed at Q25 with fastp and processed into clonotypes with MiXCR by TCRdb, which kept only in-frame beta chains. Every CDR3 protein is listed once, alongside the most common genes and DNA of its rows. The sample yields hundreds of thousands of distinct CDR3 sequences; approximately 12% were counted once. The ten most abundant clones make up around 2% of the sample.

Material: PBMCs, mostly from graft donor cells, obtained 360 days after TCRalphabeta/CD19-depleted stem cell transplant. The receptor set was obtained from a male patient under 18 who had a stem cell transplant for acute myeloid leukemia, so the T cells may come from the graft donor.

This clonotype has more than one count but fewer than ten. The CDR3 bases are TGTGCCAGCTCAAAAGGGTCTAGCGGGAGAGGTGAGCAGTACTTC. Its translation: CASSKGSSGRGEQYF. This chain links TRBV18 with TRBJ2-7; 10 nucleotides line up with TRBD2. Trimming at V came to 5 bases and at J to 7 bases, leaving 11 bases not matched to a gene. Germline-derived CDR1 and CDR2 are KGHSH and LQKENI. This CDR3 is 15 amino acids long.

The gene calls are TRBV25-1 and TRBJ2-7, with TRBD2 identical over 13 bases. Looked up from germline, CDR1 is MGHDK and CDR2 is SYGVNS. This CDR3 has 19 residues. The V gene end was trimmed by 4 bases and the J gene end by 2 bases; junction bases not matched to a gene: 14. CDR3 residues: CASSVEPPGLAGLTYEQYF. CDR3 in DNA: TGTGCCAGCAGTGTCGAACCTCCGGGACTAGCGGGGCTCACCTACGAGCAGTACTTC.

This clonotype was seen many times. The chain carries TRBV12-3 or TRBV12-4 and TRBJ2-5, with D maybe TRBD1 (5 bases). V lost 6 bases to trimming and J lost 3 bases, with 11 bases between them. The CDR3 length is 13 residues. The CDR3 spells CASRSTVKETQYF. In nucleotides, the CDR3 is TGTGCCAGCAGATCGACAGTGAAAGAGACCCAGTACTTC.

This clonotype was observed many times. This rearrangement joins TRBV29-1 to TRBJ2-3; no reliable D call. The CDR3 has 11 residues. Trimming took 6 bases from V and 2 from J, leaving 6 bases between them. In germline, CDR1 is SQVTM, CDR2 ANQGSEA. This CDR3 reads CSVADTDTQYF. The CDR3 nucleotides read TGCAGCGTCGCTGACACAGATACGCAGTATTTT.

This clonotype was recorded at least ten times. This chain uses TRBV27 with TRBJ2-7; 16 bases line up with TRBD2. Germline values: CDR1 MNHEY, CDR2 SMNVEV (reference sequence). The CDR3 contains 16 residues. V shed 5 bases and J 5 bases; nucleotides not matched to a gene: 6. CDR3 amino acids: CASSAGLAGGLHEQYF. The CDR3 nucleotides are TGTGCCAGCAGTGCGGGACTAGCGGGAGGGCTCCACGAGCAGTACTTC.

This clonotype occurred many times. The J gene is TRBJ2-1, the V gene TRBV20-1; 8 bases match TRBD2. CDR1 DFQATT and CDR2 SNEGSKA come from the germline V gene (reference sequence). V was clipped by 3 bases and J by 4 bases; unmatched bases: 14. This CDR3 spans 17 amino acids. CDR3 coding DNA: TGCAGTGCTAGTGATCGAGGGGGGACTAGACGATACAATGAGCAGTTCTTC. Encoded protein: CSASDRGGTRRYNEQFF.

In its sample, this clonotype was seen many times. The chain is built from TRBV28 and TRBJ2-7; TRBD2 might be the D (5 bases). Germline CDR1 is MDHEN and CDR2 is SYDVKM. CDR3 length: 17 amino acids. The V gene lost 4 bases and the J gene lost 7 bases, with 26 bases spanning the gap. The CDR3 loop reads CASSSQILVEGLREQYF. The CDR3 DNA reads TGTGCCAGCAGTTCCCAAATACTAGTAGAGGGCCTACGTGAGCAGTACTTC.

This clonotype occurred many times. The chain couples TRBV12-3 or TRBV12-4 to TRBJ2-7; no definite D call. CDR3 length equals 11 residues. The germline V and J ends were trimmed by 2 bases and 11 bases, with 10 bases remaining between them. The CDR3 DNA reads TGTGCCAGCAGTTTACAAGGTGCTAAGTACTTC. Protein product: CASSLQGAKYF.

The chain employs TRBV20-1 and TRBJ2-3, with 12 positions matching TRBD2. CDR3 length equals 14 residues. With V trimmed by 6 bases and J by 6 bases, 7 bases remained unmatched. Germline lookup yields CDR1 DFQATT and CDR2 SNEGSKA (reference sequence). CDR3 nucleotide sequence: TGCAGTGCGCTGACTAGCGGGAGTCCGGATACGCAGTATTTT. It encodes CSALTSGSPDTQYF.

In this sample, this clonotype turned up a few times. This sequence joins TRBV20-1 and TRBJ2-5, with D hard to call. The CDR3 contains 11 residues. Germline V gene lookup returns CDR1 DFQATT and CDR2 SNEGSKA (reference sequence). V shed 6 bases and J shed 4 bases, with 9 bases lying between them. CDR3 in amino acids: CSADRVETQYF. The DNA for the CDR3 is TGCAGTGCCGATAGGGTAGAGACCCAGTACTTC.

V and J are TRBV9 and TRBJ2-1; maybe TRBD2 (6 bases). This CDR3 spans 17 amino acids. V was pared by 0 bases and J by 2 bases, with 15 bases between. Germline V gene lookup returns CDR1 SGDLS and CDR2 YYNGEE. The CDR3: CASSVAPSGFPYNEQFF. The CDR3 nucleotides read TGTGCCAGCAGCGTAGCGCCCAGCGGGTTCCCCTACAATGAGCAGTTCTTC.

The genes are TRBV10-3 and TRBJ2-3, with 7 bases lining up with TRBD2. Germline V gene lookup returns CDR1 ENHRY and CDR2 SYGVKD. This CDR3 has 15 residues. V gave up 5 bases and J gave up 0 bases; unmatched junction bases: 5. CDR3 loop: CAISLLATSTDTQYF. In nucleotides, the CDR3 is TGTGCCATCAGTTTACTAGCGACCAGCACAGATACGCAGTATTTT.

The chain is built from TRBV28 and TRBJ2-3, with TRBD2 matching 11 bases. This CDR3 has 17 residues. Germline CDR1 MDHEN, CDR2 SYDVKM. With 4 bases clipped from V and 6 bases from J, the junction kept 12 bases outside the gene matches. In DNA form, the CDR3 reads TGTGCCAGCAGTTCCCTCGAACTAGCGGGAGAAGTCGATACGCAGTATTTT. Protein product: CASSSLELAGEVDTQYF. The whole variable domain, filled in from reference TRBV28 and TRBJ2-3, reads DVKVTQSSRYLVKRTGEKVFLECVQDMDHENMFWYRQDPGLGLRLIYFSYDVKMKEKGDIPEGYSVSREKKERFSLILESASTNQTSMYLCASSSLELAGEVDTQYFGPGTRLTVL.

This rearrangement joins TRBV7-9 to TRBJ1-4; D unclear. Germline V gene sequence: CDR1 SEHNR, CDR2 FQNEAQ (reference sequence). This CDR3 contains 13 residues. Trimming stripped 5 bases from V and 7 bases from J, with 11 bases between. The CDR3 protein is CASSLLEGEKLFF. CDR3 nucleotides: TGTGCCAGCAGCCTACTAGAAGGTGAAAAACTGTTTTTT.

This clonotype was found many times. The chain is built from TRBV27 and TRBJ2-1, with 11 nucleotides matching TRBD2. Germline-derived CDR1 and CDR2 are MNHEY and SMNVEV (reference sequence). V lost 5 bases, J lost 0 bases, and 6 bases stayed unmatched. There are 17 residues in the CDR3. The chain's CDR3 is CASSTRLAGYSYNEQFF. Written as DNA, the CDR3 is TGTGCCAGCAGTACCCGACTAGCGGGATACTCCTACAATGAGCAGTTCTTC.

The CDR3 sequence is CASSRGRFSYEQYF. As DNA, the CDR3 is TGTGCCAGCAGTCGCGGACGGTTCTCCTACGAGCAGTACTTC. V gene TRBV7-3 combines with J gene TRBJ2-7; D is unclear. The V gene lost 6 bases and the J gene lost 0 bases, with 12 bases spanning the gap. This CDR3 is built from 14 residues. Germline V gene data show CDR1 as SGHTA and CDR2 as FQGTGA.

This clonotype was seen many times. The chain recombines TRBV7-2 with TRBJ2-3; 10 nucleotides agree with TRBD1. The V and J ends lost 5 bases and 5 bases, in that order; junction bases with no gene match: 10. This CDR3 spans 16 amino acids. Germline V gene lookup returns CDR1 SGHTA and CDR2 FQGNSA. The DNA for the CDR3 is TGTGCCAGCAGCGTGCTGACAGGGGGCCGAGGAGATACGCAGTATTTT. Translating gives CASSVLTGGRGDTQYF.

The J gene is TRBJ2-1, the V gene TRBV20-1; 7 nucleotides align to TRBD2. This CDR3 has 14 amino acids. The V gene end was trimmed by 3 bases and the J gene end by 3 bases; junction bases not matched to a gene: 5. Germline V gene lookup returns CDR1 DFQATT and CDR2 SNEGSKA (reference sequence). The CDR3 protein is CSARAGLNYNEQFF. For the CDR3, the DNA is TGCAGTGCTAGGGCGGGACTAAACTACAATGAGCAGTTCTTC.

The CDR3 bases are TGCAGTGCTAGTGGGGGACTACAATACAATGAGCAGTTCTTC. Amino acids: CSASGGLQYNEQFF. The chain uses TRBV20-1 and TRBJ2-1, with 7 nucleotides matching TRBD2. The CDR3 spans 14 residues. Trimming removed 3 bases from V and 4 bases from J; junction bases left unmatched: 6. The germline gives CDR1 DFQATT, CDR2 SNEGSKA (reference sequence).

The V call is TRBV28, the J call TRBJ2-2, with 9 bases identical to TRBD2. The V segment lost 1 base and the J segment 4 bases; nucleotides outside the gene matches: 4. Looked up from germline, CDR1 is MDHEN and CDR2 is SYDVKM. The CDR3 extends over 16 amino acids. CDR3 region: CASSLSSGTVTGELFF. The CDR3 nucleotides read TGTGCCAGCAGTTTATCTAGCGGGACGGTCACCGGGGAGCTGTTTTTT.

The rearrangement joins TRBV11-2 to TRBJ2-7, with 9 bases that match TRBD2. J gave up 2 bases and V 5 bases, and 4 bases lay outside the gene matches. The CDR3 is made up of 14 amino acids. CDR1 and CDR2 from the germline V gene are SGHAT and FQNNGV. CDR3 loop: CASSDGLAPYEQYF. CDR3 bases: TGTGCCAGCAGCGACGGACTAGCGCCCTACGAGCAGTACTTC. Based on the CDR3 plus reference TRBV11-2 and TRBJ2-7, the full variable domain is EAGVAQSPRYKIIEKRQSVAFWCNPISGHATLYWYQQILGQGPKLLIQFQNNGVVDDSQLPKDRFSAERLKGVDSTLKIQPAKLEDSAVYLCASSDGLAPYEQYFGPGTRLTVT.

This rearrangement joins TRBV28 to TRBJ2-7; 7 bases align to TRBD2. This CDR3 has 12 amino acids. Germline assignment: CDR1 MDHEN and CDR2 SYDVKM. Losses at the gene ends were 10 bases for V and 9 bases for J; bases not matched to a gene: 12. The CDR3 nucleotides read TGTGCCACCGGAGCGGGATTAACGTGGCAGTACTTC. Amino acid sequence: CATGAGLTWQYF.